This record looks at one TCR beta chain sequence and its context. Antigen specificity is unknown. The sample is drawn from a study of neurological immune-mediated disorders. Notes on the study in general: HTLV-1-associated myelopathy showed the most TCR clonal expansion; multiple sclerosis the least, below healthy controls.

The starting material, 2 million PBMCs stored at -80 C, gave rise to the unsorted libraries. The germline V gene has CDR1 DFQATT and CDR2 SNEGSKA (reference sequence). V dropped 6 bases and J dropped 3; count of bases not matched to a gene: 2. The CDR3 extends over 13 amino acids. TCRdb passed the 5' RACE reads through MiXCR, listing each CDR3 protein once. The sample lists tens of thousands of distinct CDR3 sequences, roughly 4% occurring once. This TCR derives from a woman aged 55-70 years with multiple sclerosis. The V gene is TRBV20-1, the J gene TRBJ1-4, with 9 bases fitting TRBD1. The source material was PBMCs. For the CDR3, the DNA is TGCAGTGCCAGGGACAGGGCTAATGAAAAACTGTTTTTT. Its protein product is CSARDRANEKLFF.